This T cell receptor (beta chain) derives from a study of blood T cells in healthy people across ages. The draw of peripheral blood yielded approximately 10 milliliters from each donor. PBMCs were isolated at a quantity of at least 6 million per sample. At least 6 micrograms of total RNA were extracted per sample. CDR1 SGHTA and CDR2 FQGNSA come from the germline V gene. The CDR3 covers 16 residues. Trimming at V came to 0 bases and at J to 5 bases, leaving 6 bases not matched to a gene. Then a second PCR, running roughly 6 to 12 cycles, was carried out with a sample-barcoded 5' primer and a J-beta primer mix. From the 5' RACE reads, TCRdb called clonotypes with MiXCR, one entry per CDR3 protein. This table has about 780,000 distinct CDR3 sequences, about 45% appearing once.

Specimen: blood. The gene calls are TRBV7-2 and TRBJ2-1; 8 nucleotides agree with TRBD1. This sequence was found in a man older than 75 in good health. CDR3 sequence (DNA): TGTGCCAGCAGCTTAGCGGCGACAGGGGTTAACAATGAGCAGTTCTTC. This codes for CASSLAATGVNNEQFF.